The source of this TCR beta chain is a study of T-cell memory formation after mild COVID-19. Study in general: TCR clusters showed largely donor specificity. General study findings and limits: Of the contracting clones, CD4+ ones lay mainly in CM and EM, and CD8+ ones in EMRA. Clones that contracted from day 15 to 85 had balanced CD4/CD8; later expanders were CD4+ biased. Some SARS-CoV-2-responding clones were already detected in memory before infection.

TCRdb re-called the 5' RACE reads with MiXCR, one entry per CDR3 protein. The sample yields roughly 380,000 distinct CDR3 sequences, approximately 29% seen once. Per the germline V gene, CDR1 is SGHRS and CDR2 is YFSETQ. Trimming took 4 bases from V and 7 from J, leaving 20 bases between them. The CDR3 spans 15 residues. This clonotype was observed a few times. Its antigen is currently unknown. The receptor was isolated from an adult woman who had mild COVID-19 (a few samples of this study predate the infection). Cell type and time point are not known. This chain joins TRBV5-1 and TRBJ1-1; D might be TRBD1 (6 bases). Sequenced input: PBMCs or a T cell subset sorted from them (not recorded which). Here the CDR3 DNA reads TGCGCCAGCAGCGGAGGACCCCAGGGGTTTAGTGAAGCTTTCTTT. The encoded protein is CASSGGPQGFSEAFF.